The sequence of this T cell receptor (beta chain) was determined in a study of blood T cell repertoires in COVID-19. Looking at the study overall: The United States, Italy and Spain supplied acute and convalescent COVID-19 samples. The analysed material was cDNA or gDNA that came from T cells, B-cell-depleted T cells, or PBMCs.

How the authors handled the data: Amplifying reference gene primers gave estimates of nucleated cell counts. Here immunoSEQ multiplex PCR was the method, and the copy in TCRdb shows in-frame clones only, minus some. V, J and clone size reflect that table, while D and trimming were determined from the DNA. The table shows 20,000 to 25,000 clones, with roughly nine tenths occurring only once. This clone was picked up one time. This is likely a read error, given that the CDR3 carries no conserved phenylalanine or tryptophan at its end. No DNA is shown, since the ends of the CDR3 on it are uncertain; the CDR3 is the one TCRdb lists. Germline values: CDR1 KGHDR, CDR2 SFDVKD. The CDR3 is 10 residues long, ends included.

The specimen sequenced was peripheral blood. The TCR was taken from a human donor with active COVID-19. The donor label of this sample is uncertain. The chain couples TRBV24-1 to TRBJ1-1; TRBD1, the D gene given by the table, was not confirmed from the DNA. CDR3 protein: CATHGQGWPP.